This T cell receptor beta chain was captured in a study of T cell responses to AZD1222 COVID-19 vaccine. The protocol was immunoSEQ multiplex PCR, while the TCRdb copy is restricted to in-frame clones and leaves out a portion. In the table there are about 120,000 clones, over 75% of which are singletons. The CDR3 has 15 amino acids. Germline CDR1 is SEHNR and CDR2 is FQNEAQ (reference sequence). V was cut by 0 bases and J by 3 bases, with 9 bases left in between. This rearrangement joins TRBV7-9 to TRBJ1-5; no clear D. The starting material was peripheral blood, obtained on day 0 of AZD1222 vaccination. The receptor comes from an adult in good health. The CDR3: CASSLALGDNQPQHF. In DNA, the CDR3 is TGTGCCAGCAGCTTAGCGCTTGGGGACAATCAGCCCCAGCATTTT.